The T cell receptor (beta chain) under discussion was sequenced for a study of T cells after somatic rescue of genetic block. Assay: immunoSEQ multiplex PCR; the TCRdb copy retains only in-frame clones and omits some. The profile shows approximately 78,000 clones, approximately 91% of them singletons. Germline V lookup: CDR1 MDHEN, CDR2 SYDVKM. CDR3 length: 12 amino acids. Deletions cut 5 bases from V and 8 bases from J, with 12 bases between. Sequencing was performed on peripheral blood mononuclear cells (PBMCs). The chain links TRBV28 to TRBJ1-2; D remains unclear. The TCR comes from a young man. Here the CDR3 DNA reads TGTGCCAGCAGTCCCCAGGTCGACGGCTACACCTTC. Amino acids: CASSPQVDGYTF.